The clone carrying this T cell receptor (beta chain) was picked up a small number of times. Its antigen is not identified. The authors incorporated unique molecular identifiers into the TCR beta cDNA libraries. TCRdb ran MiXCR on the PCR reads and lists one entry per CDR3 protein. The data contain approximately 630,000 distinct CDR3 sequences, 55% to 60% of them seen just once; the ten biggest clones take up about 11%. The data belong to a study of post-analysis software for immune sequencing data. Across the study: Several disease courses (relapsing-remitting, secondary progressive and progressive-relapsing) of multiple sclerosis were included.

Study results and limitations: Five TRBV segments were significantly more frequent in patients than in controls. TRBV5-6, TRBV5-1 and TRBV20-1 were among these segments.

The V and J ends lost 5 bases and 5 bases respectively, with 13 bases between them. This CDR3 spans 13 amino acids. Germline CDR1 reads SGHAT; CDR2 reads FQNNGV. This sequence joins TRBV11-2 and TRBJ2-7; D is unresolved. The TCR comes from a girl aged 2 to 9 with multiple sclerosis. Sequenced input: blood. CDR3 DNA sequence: TGTGCCAGCAGCCGCGGCCCCCCCGACGAGCAGTACTTC. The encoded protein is CASSRGPPDEQYF.